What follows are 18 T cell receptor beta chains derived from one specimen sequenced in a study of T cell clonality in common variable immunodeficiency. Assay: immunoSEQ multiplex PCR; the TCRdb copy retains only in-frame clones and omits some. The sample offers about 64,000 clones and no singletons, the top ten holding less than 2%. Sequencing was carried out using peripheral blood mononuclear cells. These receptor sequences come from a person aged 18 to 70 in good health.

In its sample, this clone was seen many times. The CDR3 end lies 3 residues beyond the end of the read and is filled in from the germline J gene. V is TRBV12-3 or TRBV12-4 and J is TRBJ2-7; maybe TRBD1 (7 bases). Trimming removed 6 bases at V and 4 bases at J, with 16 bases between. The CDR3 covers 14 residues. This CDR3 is CASSPGGNIYEQYF. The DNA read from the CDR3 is TGTGCCAGCAGCCCAGGGGGGAACATTTACGAG.

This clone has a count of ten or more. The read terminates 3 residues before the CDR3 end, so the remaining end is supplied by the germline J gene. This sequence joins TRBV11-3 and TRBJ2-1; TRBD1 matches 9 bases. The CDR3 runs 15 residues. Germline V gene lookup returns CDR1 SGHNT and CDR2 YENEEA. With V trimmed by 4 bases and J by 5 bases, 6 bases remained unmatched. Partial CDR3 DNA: TGTGCCAGCAGCTCAACCGGACAGGGGAACAATGAG. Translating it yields CASSSTGQGNNE. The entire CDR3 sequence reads CASSSTGQGNNEQFF.

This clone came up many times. Partial CDR3 DNA: TGTGCCAGCAGTGGACAGGGGGTCGGCAACACTGAA. Translating gives CASSGQGVGNTE. The entire CDR3 protein is CASSGQGVGNTEAFF. J is TRBJ1-1 and V is TRBV2; 9 nucleotides match TRBD1. The CDR3 is cut off 3 residues early in the read; its end comes from the germline J gene. V was pared by 4 bases and J by 2 bases, with 5 bases of the junction left unmatched. Germline V gene data show CDR1 as SNHLY and CDR2 as FYNNEI. The CDR3 contains 15 residues.

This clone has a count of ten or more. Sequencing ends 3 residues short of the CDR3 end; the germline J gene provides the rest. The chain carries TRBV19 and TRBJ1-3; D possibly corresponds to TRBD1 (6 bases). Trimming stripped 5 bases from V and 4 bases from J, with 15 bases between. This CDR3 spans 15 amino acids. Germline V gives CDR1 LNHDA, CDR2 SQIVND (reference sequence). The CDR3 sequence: CASSPYRETGNTIYF. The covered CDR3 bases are TGTGCCAGTAGTCCGTACAGGGAAACAGGAAACACC.

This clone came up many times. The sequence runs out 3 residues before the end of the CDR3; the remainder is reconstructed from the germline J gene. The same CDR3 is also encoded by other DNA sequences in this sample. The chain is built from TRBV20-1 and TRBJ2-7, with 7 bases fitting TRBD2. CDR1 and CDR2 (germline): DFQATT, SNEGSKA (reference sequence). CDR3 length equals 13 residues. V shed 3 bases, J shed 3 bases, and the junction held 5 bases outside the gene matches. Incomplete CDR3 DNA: TGCAGTGCTAGTGGGCTAGCGGTCTACGAG. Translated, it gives CSASGLAVYE. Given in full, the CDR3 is CSASGLAVYEQYF.

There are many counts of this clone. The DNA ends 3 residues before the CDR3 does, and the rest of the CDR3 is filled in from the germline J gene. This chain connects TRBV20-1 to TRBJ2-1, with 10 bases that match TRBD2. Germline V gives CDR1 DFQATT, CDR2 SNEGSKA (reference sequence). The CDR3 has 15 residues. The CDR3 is CSSQRRASGSYEQFF. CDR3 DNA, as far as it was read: TGCAGCTCCCAACGCCGGGCTAGCGGGAGCTATGAG.

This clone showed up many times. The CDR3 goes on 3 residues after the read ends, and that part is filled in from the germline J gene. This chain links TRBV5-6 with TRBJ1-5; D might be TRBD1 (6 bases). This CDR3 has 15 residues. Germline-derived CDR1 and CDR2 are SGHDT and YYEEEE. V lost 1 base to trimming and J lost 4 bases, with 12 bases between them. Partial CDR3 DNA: TGTGCCAGCAGCTTGTTAGGACAGACGAATCAGCCC. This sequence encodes CASSLLGQTNQP. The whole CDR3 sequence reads CASSLLGQTNQPQHF.

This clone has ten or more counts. CDR3 protein: CASSSPTGNDGNTIYF. Incomplete CDR3 DNA: TGTGCCAGTAGTTCACCGACAGGGAACGATGGAAACACC. V is TRBV19 and J is TRBJ1-3, with 7 positions matching TRBD1. The missing CDR3 end, 3 residues past where the read stops, is filled in from the germline J gene. After removal of 5 bases from V and 3 bases from J, the junction contained 10 bases not matched to a gene. The CDR3 contains 16 residues. CDR1 is LNHDA and CDR2 is SQIVND in the germline V gene (reference sequence).

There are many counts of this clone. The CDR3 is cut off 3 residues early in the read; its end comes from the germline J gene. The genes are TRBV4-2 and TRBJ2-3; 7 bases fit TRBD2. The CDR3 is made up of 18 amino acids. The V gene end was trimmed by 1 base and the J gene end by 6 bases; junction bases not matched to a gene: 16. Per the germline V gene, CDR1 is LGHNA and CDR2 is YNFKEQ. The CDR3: CASSQAGNAGVASDTQYF. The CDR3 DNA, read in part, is TGTGCCAGCAGCCAAGCCGGAAACGCGGGAGTAGCATCCGATACG.

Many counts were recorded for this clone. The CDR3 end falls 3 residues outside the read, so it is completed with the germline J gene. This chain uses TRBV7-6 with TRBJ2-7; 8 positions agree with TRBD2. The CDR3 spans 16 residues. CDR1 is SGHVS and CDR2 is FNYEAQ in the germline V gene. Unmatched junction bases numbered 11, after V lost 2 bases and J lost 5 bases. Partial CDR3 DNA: TGTGCCAGCAGCTTAACGATAAGCGGGAGTCAGAACGAG. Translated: CASSLTISGSQNE. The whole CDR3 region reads CASSLTISGSQNEQYF. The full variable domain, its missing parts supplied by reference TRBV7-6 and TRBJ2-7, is GAGVSQSPRYKVTKRGQDVALRCDPISGHVSLYWYRQALGQGPEFLTYFNYEAQQDKSGLPNDRFSAERPEGSISTLTIQRTEQRDSAMYRCASSLTISGSQNEQYFGPGTRLTVT.

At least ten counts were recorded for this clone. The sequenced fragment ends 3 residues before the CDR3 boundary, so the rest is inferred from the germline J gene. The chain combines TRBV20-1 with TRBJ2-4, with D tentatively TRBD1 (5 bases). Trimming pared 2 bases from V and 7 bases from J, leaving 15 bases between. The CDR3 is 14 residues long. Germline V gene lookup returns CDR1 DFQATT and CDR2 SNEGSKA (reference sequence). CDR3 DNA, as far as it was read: TGCAGTGCTAGATTTTCGGAAAAGGGGAACATT. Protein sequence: CSARFSEKGNI. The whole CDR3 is CSARFSEKGNIQYF.

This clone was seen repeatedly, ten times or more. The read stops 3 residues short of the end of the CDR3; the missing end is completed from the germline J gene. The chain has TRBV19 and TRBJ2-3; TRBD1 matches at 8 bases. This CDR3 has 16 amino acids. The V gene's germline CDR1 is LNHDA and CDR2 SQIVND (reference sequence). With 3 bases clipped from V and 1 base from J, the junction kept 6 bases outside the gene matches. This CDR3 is CASSMTPGQGTDTQYF. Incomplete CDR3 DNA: TGTGCCAGTAGTATGACACCGGGACAGGGCACAGATACG.

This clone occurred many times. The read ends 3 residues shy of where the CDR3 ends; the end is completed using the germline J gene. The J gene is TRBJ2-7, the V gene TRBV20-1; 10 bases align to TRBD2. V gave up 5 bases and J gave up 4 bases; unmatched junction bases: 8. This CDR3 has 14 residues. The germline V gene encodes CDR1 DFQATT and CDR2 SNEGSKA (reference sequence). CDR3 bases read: TGCAGTGCTTCCGGGACTAGCGTAATATACGAG. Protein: CSASGTSVIYE. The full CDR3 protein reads CSASGTSVIYEQYF.

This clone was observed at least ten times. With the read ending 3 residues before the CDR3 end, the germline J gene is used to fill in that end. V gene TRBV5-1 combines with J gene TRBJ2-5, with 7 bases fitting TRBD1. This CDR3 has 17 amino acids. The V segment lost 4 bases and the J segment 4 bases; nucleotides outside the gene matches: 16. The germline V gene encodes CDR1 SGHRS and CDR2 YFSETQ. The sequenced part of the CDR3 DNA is TGCGCCAGCAGCAACTATGGGCAGGGGGTTTCTAGAGAGACC. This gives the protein CASSNYGQGVSRET. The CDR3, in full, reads CASSNYGQGVSRETQYF.

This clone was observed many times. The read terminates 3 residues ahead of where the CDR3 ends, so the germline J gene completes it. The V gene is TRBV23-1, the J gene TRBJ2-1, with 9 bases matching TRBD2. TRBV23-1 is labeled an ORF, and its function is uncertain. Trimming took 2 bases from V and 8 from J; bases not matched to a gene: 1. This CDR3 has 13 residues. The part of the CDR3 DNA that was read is TGCGCCAGCAGTCAAGGGACTAGCCATGAG. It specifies CASSQGTSHE. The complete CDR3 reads CASSQGTSHEQFF.

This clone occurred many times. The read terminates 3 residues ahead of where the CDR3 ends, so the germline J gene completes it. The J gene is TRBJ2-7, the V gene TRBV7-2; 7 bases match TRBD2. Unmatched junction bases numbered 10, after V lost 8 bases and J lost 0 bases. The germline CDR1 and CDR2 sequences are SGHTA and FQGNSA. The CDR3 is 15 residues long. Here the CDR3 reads CASLGRGEHSYEQYF. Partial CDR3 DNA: TGTGCCAGCCTAGGCCGGGGGGAGCACTCCTACGAG.

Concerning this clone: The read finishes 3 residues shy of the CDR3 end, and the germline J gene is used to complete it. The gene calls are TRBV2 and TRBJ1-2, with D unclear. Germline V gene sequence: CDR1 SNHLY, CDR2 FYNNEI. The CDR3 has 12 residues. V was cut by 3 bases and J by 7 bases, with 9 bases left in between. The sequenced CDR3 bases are TGTGCCAGCAGTGAGCGGGAGTTTGGC. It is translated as CASSEREFG. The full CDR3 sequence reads CASSEREFGYTF.

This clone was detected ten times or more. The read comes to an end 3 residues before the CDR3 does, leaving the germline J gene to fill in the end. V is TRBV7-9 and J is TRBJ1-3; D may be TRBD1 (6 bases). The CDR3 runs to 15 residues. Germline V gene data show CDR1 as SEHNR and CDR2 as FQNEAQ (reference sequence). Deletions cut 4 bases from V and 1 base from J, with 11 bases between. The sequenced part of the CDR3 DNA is TGTGCCAGCAGCTATGGGGGCGCTTCTGGAAACACC. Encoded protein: CASSYGGASGNT. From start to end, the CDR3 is CASSYGGASGNTIYF.